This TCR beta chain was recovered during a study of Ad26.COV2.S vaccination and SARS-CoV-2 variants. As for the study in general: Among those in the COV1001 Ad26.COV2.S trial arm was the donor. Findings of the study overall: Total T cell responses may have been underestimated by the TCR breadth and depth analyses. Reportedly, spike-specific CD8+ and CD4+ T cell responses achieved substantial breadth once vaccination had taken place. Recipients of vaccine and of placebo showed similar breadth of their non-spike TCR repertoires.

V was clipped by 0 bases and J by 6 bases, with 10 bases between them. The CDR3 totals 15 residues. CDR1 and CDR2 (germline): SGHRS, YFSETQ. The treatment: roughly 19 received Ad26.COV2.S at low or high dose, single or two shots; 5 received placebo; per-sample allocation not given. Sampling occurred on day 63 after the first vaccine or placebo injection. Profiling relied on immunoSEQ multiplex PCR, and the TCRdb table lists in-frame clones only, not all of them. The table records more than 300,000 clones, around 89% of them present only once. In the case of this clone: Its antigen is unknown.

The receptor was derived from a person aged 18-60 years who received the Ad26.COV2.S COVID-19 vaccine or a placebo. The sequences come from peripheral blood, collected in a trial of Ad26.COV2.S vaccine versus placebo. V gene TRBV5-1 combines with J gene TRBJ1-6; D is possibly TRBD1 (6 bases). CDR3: CASSLGRGSNSPLHF. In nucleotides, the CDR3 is TGCGCCAGCAGCTTGGGCAGGGGATCTAATTCACCCCTCCACTTT.